The 18 T cell receptor beta chains given below trace back to one sample, sequenced in a study of naive and memory T cell subsets. Two oligonucleotides, mixed equimolar, formed the beta constant-region primer covering TRBC1 and TRBC2. Four rounds of PCR amplified the ligated cDNA using nested alpha and beta constant-region primers plus SP2. Each CDR3 protein gets one entry after TCRdb re-called the UMI-ligation and nested PCR reads with MiXCR. The repertoire holds roughly 80,000 distinct CDR3 sequences, 9% seen once, with about 1.3% in the top ten. What was sequenced was naive CD8+ T cells from blood. These receptors came from a human donor in good health.

V is TRBV4-3 and J is TRBJ1-4; possible D gene TRBD1, 5 bases. The CDR3 extends over 15 amino acids. With 0 bases removed from V and 6 bases from J, the gap between germline ends came to 11 bases. CDR1 and CDR2 (germline): LGHNA, YSLEER. The CDR3 bases are TGCGCCAGCAGCCAAGATACCGGGGGGGATGAAAAACTGTTTTTT. Amino acids: CASSQDTGGDEKLFF.

The V and J genes are TRBV7-2 and TRBJ2-7, with TRBD2 matching 10 bases. The CDR3 is made up of 15 amino acids. V lost 1 base to trimming and J lost 6 bases; unmatched junction nucleotides: 6. Germline assignment: CDR1 SGHTA and CDR2 FQGNSA. The CDR3 coding sequence is TGTGCCAGCAGCTTAGGCCCTAGCGGGAGACGCGAGCAGTACTTC. It encodes CASSLGPSGRREQYF.

This clonotype turned up a few times. V is TRBV28 and J is TRBJ2-1; possibly TRBD2 for D (5 bases). The CDR3 contains 16 residues. Trimming removed 2 bases at V and 0 bases at J, with 11 bases between. Germline assignment: CDR1 MDHEN and CDR2 SYDVKM. The CDR3 reads CASSLAPGTSYNEQFF. In nucleotides, the CDR3 is TGTGCCAGCAGTTTAGCTCCGGGAACCTCCTACAATGAGCAGTTCTTC.

Concerning this clonotype itself: A much more abundant neighbour one base away suggests this may be a read error. The J gene is TRBJ2-1, the V gene TRBV5-4; the D gene is possibly TRBD2 (5 bases). There are 15 residues in the CDR3. Germline V gene sequence: CDR1 SGHNT, CDR2 YYREEE (reference sequence). Trimming shortened V by 2 bases and J by 5 bases, and 14 bases separated the two germline ends. CDR3 bases: TGTGCCAGCAGCTTAAAGCGGAAGTCTCACAATGAGCAGTTCTTC. It specifies CASSLKRKSHNEQFF.

V and J are TRBV5-1 and TRBJ1-1, with a possible D match to TRBD1 (5 bases). V was clipped by 2 bases and J by 0 bases, with 8 bases between them. The CDR3 spans 14 residues. The germline V gene encodes CDR1 SGHRS and CDR2 YFSETQ. CDR3 bases: TGCGCCAGCAGCTTTAAGGGGATGAACACTGAAGCTTTCTTT. As protein: CASSFKGMNTEAFF. The complete variable domain, with remaining parts taken from reference TRBV5-1 and TRBJ1-1, reads KAGVTQTPRYLIKTRGQQVTLSCSPISGHRSVSWYQQTPGQGLQFLFEYFSETQRNKGNFPGRFSGRQFSNSRSEMNVSTLELGDSALYLCASSFKGMNTEAFFGQGTRLTVV.

This clonotype was recorded a few times. J is TRBJ2-5 and V is TRBV6-2 or TRBV6-3, with D unclear. Germline assignment: CDR1 MNHEY and CDR2 SVGEGT. V dropped 2 bases and J dropped 2 bases, with 9 bases sitting between them. CDR3 length: 14 residues. The chain's CDR3 is CASSYPLLQETQYF. As DNA, the CDR3 is TGTGCCAGCAGTTACCCACTTCTGCAAGAGACCCAGTACTTC.

This clonotype was detected only a few times. The rearrangement uses TRBV29-1 and TRBJ2-1; 9 nucleotides match TRBD1. This CDR3 has 18 residues. Trimming at V came to 1 base and at J to 4 bases, leaving 14 bases not matched to a gene. Per germline, CDR1 SQVTM and CDR2 ANQGSEA. In DNA, the CDR3 is TGCAGCGTTGAAGGGGGGACAGGGCCCACATCTATATACAATGAGCAGTTCTTC. It is translated as CSVEGGTGPTSIYNEQFF.

The chain is built from TRBV6-6 and TRBJ2-2; D is perhaps TRBD1 (6 bases). The CDR3 runs 16 residues. The V and J ends lost 5 bases and 0 bases respectively, with 13 bases between them. In germline, CDR1 is MNHNY, CDR2 SVGAGI (reference sequence). The CDR3 bases are TGTGCCAGCAGTCCTTACAGGGCATCGAACACCGGGGAGCTGTTTTTT. It translates to CASSPYRASNTGELFF.

This chain links TRBV3-1 with TRBJ1-1; D remains ambiguous. The CDR3 loop spans 18 amino acids. CDR1 and CDR2 from the germline V gene are LGHDT and YNNKEL (reference sequence). With 0 bases removed from V and 0 bases from J, the gap between germline ends came to 17 bases. This CDR3 reads CASSQDKPSTLLNTEAFF. CDR3 coding DNA: TGTGCCAGCAGCCAAGATAAGCCCTCGACGCTGCTGAACACTGAAGCTTTCTTT.

This clonotype has just a few counts. The chain couples TRBV3-1 to TRBJ2-7; D uncertain. The CDR3 has 13 amino acids. Germline values: CDR1 LGHDT, CDR2 YNNKEL (reference sequence). Trimming stripped 1 base from V and 3 bases from J, with 7 bases between. The CDR3 DNA follows: TGTGCCAGCAGCCAAGGGGCAGACTACGAGCAGTACTTC. Its translation: CASSQGADYEQYF.

This clonotype was observed many times. The gene calls are TRBV27 and TRBJ2-2, with D possibly matching TRBD2 (5 bases). CDR1 MNHEY and CDR2 SMNVEV come from the germline V gene (reference sequence). Trimming took off 5 bases at V and 3 bases at J, with 10 bases between the two ends. The CDR3 runs to 14 residues. The CDR3 sequence: CASSKSEDTGELFF. For the CDR3, the DNA is TGTGCCAGCAGTAAATCGGAGGACACCGGGGAGCTGTTTTTT.

This clonotype has just a few counts. The gene calls are TRBV12-3 or TRBV12-4 and TRBJ2-1; TRBD2 might be the D (6 bases). V was trimmed by 5 bases and J by 6 bases, leaving 17 bases between them. CDR3 length equals 15 residues. The CDR3 DNA reads as TGTGCCAGCAGTCTTCCACGGGGGATCGCCAATGAGCAGTTCTTC. Translated, it gives CASSLPRGIANEQFF.

The rearrangement links TRBV24-1 to TRBJ2-5, with 7 bases identical to TRBD1. Germline V CDR1 and CDR2: KGHDR, SFDVKD. V shed 4 bases and J 4 bases; nucleotides not matched to a gene: 8. The CDR3 contains 15 residues. CDR3 loop: CATSEKQGSGETQYF. The CDR3 DNA follows: TGTGCCACCAGTGAAAAACAGGGGTCAGGAGAGACCCAGTACTTC.

The rearrangement uses TRBV5-1 and TRBJ2-7; 8 positions agree with TRBD1. The CDR3 covers 12 residues. Germline CDR1 is SGHRS and CDR2 is YFSETQ. The V gene end was trimmed by 10 bases and the J gene end by 5 bases; junction bases not matched to a gene: 8. CDR3 in amino acids: CASRGPVNEQYF. Written as DNA, the CDR3 is TGCGCCTCCAGGGGGCCGGTCAACGAGCAGTACTTC. The variable domain in full, completed from reference TRBV5-1 and TRBJ2-7, reads KAGVTQTPRYLIKTRGQQVTLSCSPISGHRSVSWYQQTPGQGLQFLFEYFSETQRNKGNFPGRFSGRQFSNSRSEMNVSTLELGDSALYLCASRGPVNEQYFGPGTRLTVT.

On this clonotype itself: A clone one base away is much larger, so this may be a read error. The chain uses TRBV6-5 and TRBJ2-1; TRBD2 matches at 8 bases. The CDR3 has 15 amino acids. Per germline, CDR1 MNHEY and CDR2 SVGAGI. DNA for the CDR3: TGTGCCAGCAGTTCAAGCGGGAGCTCCTACAATGAGCAGCTCTTC. Translation: CASSSSGSSYNEQLF.

This clonotype has at least ten counts. CDR3 amino acids: CASSYSITFNEQYF. In DNA, the CDR3 is TGTGCCAGCAGTTACTCGATCACATTTAACGAGCAGTACTTC. V usage is TRBV6-5 and J usage is TRBJ2-7; no definite D call. Trimming pared 0 bases from V and 5 bases from J, leaving 11 bases between. CDR3 length: 14 residues. Germline values: CDR1 MNHEY, CDR2 SVGAGI.

This clonotype was recorded many times. The chain recombines TRBV27 with TRBJ2-7, with a possible D match to TRBD1 (5 bases). This CDR3 spans 12 amino acids. Deletions cut 5 bases from V and 6 bases from J, with 11 bases between. Germline V gene sequence: CDR1 MNHEY, CDR2 SMNVEV (reference sequence). In DNA form, the CDR3 reads TGTGCCAGCAGTCCAGGGATGAGCGAGCAGTACTTC. This encodes CASSPGMSEQYF.

The chain carries TRBV6-5 and TRBJ2-5; either TRBD1 or TRBD2 may fit D (6 bases each). V dropped 5 bases and J dropped 2 bases, with 15 bases sitting between them. This CDR3 is 15 amino acids long. Germline CDR1 is MNHEY and CDR2 is SVGAGI. The CDR3 DNA is TGTGCCAGCAGTCTGTCGGGGGCCGTACAAGAGACCCAGTACTTC. Protein product: CASSLSGAVQETQYF.